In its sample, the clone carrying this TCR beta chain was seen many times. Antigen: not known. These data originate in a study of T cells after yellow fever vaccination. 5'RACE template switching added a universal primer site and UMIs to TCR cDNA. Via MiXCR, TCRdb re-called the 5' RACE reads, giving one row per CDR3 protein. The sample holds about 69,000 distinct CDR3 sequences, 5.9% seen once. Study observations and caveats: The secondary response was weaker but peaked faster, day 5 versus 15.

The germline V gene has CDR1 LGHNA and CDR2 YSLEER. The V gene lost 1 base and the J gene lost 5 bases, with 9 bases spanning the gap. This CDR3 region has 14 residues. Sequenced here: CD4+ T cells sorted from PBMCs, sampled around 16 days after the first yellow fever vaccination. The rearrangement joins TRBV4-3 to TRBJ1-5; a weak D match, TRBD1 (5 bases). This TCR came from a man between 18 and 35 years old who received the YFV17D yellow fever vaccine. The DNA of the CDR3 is TGCGCCAGCAGCCAAGGTCCGGGGGATCAGCCCCAGCATTTT. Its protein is CASSQGPGDQPQHF.